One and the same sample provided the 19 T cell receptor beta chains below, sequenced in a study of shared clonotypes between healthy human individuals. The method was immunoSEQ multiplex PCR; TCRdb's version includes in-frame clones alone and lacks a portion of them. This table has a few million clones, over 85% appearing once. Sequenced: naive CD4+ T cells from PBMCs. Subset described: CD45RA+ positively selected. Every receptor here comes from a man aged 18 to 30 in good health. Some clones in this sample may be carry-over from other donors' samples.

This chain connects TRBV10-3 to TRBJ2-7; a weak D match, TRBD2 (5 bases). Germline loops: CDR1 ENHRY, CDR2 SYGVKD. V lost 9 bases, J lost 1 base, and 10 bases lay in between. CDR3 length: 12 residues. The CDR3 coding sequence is TGTGCCATTAGGTCGGGATCCTACGAGCAGTACTTC. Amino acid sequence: CAIRSGSYEQYF.

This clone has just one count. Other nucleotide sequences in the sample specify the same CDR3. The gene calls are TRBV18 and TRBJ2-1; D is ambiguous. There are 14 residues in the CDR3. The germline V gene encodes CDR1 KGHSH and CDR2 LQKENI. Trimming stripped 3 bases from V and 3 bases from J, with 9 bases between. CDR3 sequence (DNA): TGTGCCAGCTCACCCCTGGATAGCTACAATGAGCAGTTCTTC. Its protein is CASSPLDSYNEQFF.

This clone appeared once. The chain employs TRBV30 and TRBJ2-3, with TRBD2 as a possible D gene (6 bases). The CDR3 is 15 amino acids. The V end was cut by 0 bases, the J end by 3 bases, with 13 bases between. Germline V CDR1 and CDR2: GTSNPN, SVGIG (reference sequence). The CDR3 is CAWSVGGVRTDTQYF. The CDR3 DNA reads TGTGCCTGGAGTGTAGGAGGGGTCCGTACAGATACGCAGTATTTT.

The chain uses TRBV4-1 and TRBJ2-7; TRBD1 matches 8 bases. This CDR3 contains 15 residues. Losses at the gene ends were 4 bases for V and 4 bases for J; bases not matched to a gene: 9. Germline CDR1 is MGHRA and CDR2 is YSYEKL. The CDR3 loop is CASSPGQGGFYEQYF. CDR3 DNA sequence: TGCGCCAGCAGCCCTGGACAGGGAGGATTTTACGAGCAGTACTTC.

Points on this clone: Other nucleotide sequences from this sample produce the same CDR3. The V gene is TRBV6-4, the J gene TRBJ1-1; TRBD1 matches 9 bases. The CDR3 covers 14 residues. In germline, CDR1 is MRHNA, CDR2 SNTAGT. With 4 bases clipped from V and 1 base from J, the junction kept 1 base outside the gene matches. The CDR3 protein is CASSADRGNTEAFF. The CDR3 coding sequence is TGTGCCAGCAGTGCGGACAGGGGGAACACTGAAGCTTTCTTT.

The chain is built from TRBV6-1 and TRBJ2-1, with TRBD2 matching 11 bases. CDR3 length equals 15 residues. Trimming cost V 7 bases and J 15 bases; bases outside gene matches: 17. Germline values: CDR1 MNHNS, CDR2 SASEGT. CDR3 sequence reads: CASTQGGLAVWVWFF. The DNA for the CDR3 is TGTGCCAGCACCCAGGGGGGACTAGCGGTATGGGTTTGGTTCTTC.

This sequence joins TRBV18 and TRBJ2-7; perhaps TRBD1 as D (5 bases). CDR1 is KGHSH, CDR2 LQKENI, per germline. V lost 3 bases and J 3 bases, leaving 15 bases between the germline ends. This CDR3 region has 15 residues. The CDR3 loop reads CASSPEVGQIYEQYF. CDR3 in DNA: TGTGCCAGCTCACCTGAGGTGGGGCAAATCTACGAGCAGTACTTC.

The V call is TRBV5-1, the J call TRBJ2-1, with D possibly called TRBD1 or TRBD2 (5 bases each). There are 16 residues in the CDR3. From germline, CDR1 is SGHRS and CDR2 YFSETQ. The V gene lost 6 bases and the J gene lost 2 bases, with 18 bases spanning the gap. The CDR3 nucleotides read TGCGCCAGCACCCCCCTTGGGGGACGCGCCTACAATGAGCAGTTCTTC. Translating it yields CASTPLGGRAYNEQFF.

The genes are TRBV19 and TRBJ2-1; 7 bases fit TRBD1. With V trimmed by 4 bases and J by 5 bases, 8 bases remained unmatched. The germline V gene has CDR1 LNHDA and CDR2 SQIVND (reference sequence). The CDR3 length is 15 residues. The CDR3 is CASSTTRGSNNEQFF. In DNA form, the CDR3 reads TGTGCCAGTAGTACAACCAGGGGGTCTAACAATGAGCAGTTCTTC.

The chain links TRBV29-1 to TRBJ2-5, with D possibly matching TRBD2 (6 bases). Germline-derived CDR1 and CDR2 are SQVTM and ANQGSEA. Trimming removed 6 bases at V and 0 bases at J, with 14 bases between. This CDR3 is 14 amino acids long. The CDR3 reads CSVPLGGYQETQYF. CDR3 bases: TGCAGCGTCCCCCTCGGAGGGTACCAAGAGACCCAGTACTTC.

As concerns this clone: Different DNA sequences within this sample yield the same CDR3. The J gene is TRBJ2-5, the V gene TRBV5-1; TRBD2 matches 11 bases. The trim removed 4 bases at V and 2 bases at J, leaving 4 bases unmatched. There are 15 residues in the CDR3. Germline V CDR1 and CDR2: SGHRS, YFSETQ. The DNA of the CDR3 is TGCGCCAGCAGCCGTGGGACTAGCGGACAAGAGACCCAGTACTTC. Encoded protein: CASSRGTSGQETQYF.

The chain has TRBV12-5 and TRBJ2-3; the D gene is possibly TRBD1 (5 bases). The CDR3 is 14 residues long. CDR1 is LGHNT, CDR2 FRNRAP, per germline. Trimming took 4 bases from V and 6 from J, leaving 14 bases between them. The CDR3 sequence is CASGSASGADTQYF. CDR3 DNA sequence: TGTGCTAGTGGTTCCGCCTCTGGGGCCGATACGCAGTATTTT.

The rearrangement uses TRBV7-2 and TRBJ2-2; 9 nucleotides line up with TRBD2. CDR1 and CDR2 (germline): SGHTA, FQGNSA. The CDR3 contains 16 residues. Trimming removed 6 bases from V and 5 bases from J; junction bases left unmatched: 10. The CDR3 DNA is TGTGCCAGCAGAACCCTGGCGGGAGGGAGGACCGGGGAGCTGTTTTTT. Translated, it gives CASRTLAGGRTGELFF.

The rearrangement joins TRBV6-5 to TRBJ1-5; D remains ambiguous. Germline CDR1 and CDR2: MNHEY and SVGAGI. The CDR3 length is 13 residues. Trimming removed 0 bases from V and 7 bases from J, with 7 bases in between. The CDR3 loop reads CASSYSQVQPQHF. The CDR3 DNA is TGTGCCAGCAGTTACTCTCAGGTACAGCCCCAGCATTTT.

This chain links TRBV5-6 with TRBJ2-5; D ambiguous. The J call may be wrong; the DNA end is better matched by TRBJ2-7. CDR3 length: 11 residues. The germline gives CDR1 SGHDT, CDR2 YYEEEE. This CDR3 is CASQVGNEQYF. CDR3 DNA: TGTGCCAGCCAGGTGGGTAACGAGCAGTACTTC.

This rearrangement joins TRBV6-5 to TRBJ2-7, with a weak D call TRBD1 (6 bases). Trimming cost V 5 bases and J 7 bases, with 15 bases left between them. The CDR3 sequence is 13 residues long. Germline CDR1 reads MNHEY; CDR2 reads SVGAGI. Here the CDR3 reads CASSLRDIGEQYF. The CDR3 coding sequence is TGTGCCAGCAGTCTCCGGGACATTGGTGAGCAGTACTTC.

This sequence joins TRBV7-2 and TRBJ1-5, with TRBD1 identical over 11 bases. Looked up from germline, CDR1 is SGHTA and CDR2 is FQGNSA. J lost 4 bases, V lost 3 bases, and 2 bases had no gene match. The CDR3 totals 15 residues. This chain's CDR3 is CASSLGQGVNQPQHF. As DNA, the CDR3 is TGTGCCAGCAGCTTGGGACAGGGGGTTAATCAGCCCCAGCATTTT.

CDR3 in amino acids: CASSLSGRNYEQYF. CDR3 nucleotides: TGTGCCAGCAGTTTGTCAGGTCGAAACTACGAGCAGTACTTC. The chain carries TRBV6-5 and TRBJ2-7; D uncertain. Germline V gives CDR1 MNHEY, CDR2 SVGAGI. The ends were cut back, 4 bases at V and 3 bases at J, with 13 bases in the middle. This CDR3 spans 14 amino acids.

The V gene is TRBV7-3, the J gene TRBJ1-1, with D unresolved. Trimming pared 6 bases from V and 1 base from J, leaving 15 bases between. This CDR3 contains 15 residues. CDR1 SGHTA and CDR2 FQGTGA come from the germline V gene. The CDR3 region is CASSYRLASNTEAFF. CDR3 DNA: TGTGCCAGCAGTTACCGCCTGGCCTCGAACACTGAAGCTTTCTTT.